This TCR beta chain is drawn from a study of CD8+ T cells in alopecia areata. The overall study: Tofacitinib exposure lasted 6 to 18 months, followed by 6 months off drug.

Treatment: oral pan-JAK inhibitor, 5-10 mg twice daily. The investigators collected lesional scalp punch biopsies and peripheral blood from alopecia areata patients. Study outcomes and limitations: Having just one nonresponder leaves the connection between baseline CD8+ expansion and response unresolved.

This clone was observed a handful of times. The antigen is not known. Isolated RNA was reverse transcribed into cDNA used as the sequencing template. Only in-frame clones appear in the TCRdb table, and some are missing; sequencing was by immunoSEQ multiplex PCR. The sample includes 150,000 to 200,000 clones, about 71% of them seen just once. This CDR3 has 14 residues. Germline-derived CDR1 and CDR2 are SGHNT and YYREEE (reference sequence). Between the trimmed V and J ends, which lost 0 bases and 6 bases, there was a span of 10 bases. The sample was CD4+ T cells sorted from blood, taken at week 4, from a patient treated with tofacitinib. The V gene is TRBV5-4, the J gene TRBJ1-5, with a tentative D call TRBD1 (6 bases). The source of this sequence is a human donor with alopecia areata. DNA for the CDR3: TGTGCCAGCAGCTTGGCGCAGGGGAGTCAGCCCCAGCATTTT. Its translation is CASSLAQGSQPQHF.